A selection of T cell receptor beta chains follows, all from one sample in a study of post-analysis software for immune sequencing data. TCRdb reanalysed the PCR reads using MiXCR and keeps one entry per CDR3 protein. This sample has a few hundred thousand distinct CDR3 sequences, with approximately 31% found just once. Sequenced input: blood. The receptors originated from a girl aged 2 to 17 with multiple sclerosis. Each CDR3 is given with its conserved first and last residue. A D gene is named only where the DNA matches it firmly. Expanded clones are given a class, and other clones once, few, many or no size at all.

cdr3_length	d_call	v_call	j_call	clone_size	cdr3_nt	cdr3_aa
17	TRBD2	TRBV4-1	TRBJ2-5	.	TGCGCCAGCAGCCAGACGACTAGCGGGGGGGCGGAAGAGACCCAGTACTTC	CASSQTTSGGAEETQYF
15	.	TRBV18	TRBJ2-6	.	TGTGCCAGCTCATTCCAGAACTCTGGGGCCGACGTCCTGACTTTC	CASSFQNSGADVLTF
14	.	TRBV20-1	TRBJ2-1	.	TGCAGTGCTAAACCTCGGGCTTTCCGGAATGAGCAGTTCTTC	CSAKPRAFRNEQFF
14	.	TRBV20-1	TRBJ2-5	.	TGCAGTGCTAGACCGACAGAAACAGAAGAGACCCAGTACTTC	CSARPTETEETQYF
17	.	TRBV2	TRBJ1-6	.	TGTGCCAGCAGTGAGGTAGGAGGAAGCCAGGGACACTCACCCCTCCACTTT	CASSEVGGSQGHSPLHF
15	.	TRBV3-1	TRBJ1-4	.	TGTGCCAGCAGCCTGCCAGGATCGGCTAATGAAAAACTGTTTTTT	CASSLPGSANEKLFF
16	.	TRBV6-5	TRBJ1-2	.	TGTGCCAGTCTCACTAGGGCCTCCGCTCAGGGCTATGGCTACACCTTC	CASLTRASAQGYGYTF
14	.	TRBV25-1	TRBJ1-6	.	TGTGCCAGCAGTAGGGTCACGGGGAATTCACCCCTCCACTTT	CASSRVTGNSPLHF
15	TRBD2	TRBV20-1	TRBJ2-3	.	TGCAGTGCTAACCCAGCGGGGGGAGGCACAGATACGCAGTATTTT	CSANPAGGGTDTQYF
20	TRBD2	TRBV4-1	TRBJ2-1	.	TGCGCCAGCAGCCAGCACACCGGGACTAGCGGGGGGGCCTCTCGATATGAGCAGTTCTTC	CASSQHTGTSGGASRYEQFF
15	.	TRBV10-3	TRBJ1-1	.	TGTGCCATCAGTGAGTTGACGGGGGCCCGGACTGAAGCTTTCTTT	CAISELTGARTEAFF
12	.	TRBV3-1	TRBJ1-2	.	TGTGCCAGCAGCCAAGGGGTCCATGGCTACACCTTC	CASSQGVHGYTF
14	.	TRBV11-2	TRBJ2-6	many	TGTGCCAGCAGCCGGGGGTCTGGGGCCAACGTCCTGACTTTC	CASSRGSGANVLTF
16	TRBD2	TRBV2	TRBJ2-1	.	TGTGCCAGCAGGGACCCGTTGGGGGGGAGCTACAATGAGCAGTTCTTC	CASRDPLGGSYNEQFF
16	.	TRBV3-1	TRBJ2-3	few	TGTGCCAGCAGCCCAAATCGGGGGGCGAGCACAGATACGCAGTATTTT	CASSPNRGASTDTQYF
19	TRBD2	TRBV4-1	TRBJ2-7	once	TGCGCCAGCAGCCAAGACCTGGGACTAGCGATCGGCTCCTACAATGAGCAGTACTTC	CASSQDLGLAIGSYNEQYF
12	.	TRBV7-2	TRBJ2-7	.	TGTGCCAGCAGCCGAGACAGGTACGAGCAGTACTTC	CASSRDRYEQYF
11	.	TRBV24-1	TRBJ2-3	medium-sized	TGTGCCACCAGTGGGTCAGATACGCAGTATTTT	CATSGSDTQYF
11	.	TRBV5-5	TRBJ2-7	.	TGTGCCAGCAGCTGGAAATACGAGCAGTACTTC	CASSWKYEQYF
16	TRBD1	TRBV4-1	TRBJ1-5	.	TGCGCCAGCGGCCTGTTAGCGACAGGGATCAATCAGCCTCAGCATTTT	CASGLLATGINQPQHF
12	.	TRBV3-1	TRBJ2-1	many	TGTGCCAGCAGCCCCCCGGGGGATGAGCAGTTCTTC	CASSPPGDEQFF
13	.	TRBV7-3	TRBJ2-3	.	TGTGCCAGCAGCCCCTCACCCTCAGATACGCAGTATTTT	CASSPSPSDTQYF
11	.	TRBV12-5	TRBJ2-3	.	TGTGCTAGTGGTTATGGAGATATGCAGTATTTT	CASGYGDMQYF
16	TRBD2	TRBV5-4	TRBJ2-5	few	TGTGCCAGCAGCCTTAGGGGCGGGGGGGCCGGAGAGACCCAGTACTTC	CASSLRGGGAGETQYF
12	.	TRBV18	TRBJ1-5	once	TGTGCCAGCTCACCAAGCGGACAGCCCCAGCATTTT	CASSPSGQPQHF
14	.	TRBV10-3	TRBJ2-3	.	TGTGCCATCAGTGAGTCGGGTGGGCCCTCGGCGCAGTATTTT	CAISESGGPSAQYF
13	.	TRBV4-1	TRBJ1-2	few	TGCGCCAGCAGCCAAGATCGGCTGACTGGCTACACCTTC	CASSQDRLTGYTF
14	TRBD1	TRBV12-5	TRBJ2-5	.	TGTGCTAGTGGTTTGGGACAGGGGGCGGATGAGCAGTACTTC	CASGLGQGADEQYF
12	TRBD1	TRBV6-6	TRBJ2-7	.	TGTGCCAGCAGACGGACAGGGGGCGAGCAGTACTTC	CASRRTGGEQYF
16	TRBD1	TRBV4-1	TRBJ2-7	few	TGCGCCAGCAGCCAAGATGTTGAGACAGGGACCTACGAGCAGTACTTC	CASSQDVETGTYEQYF
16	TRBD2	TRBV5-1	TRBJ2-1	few	TGCGCCAGCAGCTTGTCGCCTAGCGGGGGGTCCAATGAGCAGTTCTTC	CASSLSPSGGSNEQFF
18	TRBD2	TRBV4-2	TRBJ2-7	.	TGTGCCAGCAGCCAAGATTATCCGCTAGCGGGGGTCTCCTACGAGCAGTACTTC	CASSQDYPLAGVSYEQYF
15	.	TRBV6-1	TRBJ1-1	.	TGTGCCAGCAGAGCCTTAGACAGGCAGAACGCTGAAGCTTTCTTT	CASRALDRQNAEAFF
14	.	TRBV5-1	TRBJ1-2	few	TGCGCCAGCAGCCCCGGAGAGCCGCCCGGGGGCTACACCTTC	CASSPGEPPGGYTF
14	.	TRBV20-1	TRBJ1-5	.	TGCAGTGCTAGGGGGGGTAAAGCGAATCAGCCCCAGCATTTT	CSARGGKANQPQHF
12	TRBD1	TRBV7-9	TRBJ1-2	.	TGTGCCAGCAGCTACAGGGGCTATGGCTACACCTTC	CASSYRGYGYTF
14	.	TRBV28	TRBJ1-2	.	TGTGCCAGCAGGTCCGGGACATGGGTTTATGGCTACACCTTC	CASRSGTWVYGYTF
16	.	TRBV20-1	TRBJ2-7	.	TGCAGTGCTAGTTCGATGTTGTCAGGGTCCACCTACGAGCAGTACTTC	CSASSMLSGSTYEQYF
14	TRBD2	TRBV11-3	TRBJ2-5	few	TGTGCCAGCAGCTCGGGACTAGCGGAAGAGACCCAGTACTTC	CASSSGLAEETQYF
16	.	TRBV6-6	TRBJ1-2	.	TGTGCCAGCAGTTACAAGGGGTCTCACTTAAACTATGGCTACACCTTC	CASSYKGSHLNYGYTF
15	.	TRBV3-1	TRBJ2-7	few	TGTGCCAGCAGCCATACCTCACTAGGAACCTACGAGCAGTACTTC	CASSHTSLGTYEQYF
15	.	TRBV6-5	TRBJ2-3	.	TGTGCCAGCAGTACCTTAGGGGCCGCGGGAGATACGCAGTATTTT	CASSTLGAAGDTQYF
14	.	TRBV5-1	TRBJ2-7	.	TGCGCCAGCAGCTTTTCAGGGATCTCCTACGAGCAGTACTTC	CASSFSGISYEQYF
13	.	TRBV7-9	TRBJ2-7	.	TGTGCCAGCAGCTTAGCGGGGGCGGACGAGCAGTACTTC	CASSLAGADEQYF
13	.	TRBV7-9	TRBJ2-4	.	TGTGTCAGCAGCTCAATATTATTGAACATTCAGTACTTC	CVSSSILLNIQYF
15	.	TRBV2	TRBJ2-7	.	TGTGCCAGCAGTCGCCAATTGAACCCGTCTGGGGAGCAGTACTTC	CASSRQLNPSGEQYF
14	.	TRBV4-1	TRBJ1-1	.	TGCGCCAGCAGCCAAGGAATAGGGAGGACTGAAGCTTTCTTT	CASSQGIGRTEAFF
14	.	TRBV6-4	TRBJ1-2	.	TGTGCCAGCAGTGAACAGGGTGGAGGGAGTGGCTACACCTTC	CASSEQGGGSGYTF
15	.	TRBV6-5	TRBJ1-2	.	TGTGCCAGCAGTTACGACCCGAGCAGGGGCTATGGCTACACCTTC	CASSYDPSRGYGYTF
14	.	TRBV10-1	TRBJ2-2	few	TGCGCCAGCAGTGTTAAGTTGGCGGCCGGGGAGCTGTTTTTT	CASSVKLAAGELFF
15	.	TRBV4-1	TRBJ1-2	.	TGCGCCAGCAGCCAAGTTGGACAATTTAACTATGGCTACACCTTC	CASSQVGQFNYGYTF
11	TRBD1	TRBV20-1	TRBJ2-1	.	TGCGGTGCTAGAGATCGGCAGGGGGAGTTCTTC	CGARDRQGEFF
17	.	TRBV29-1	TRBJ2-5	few	TGCAGCGTTGAAGGAGGACCCCGGGACACCTACCAAGAGACCCAGTACTTC	CSVEGGPRDTYQETQYF